Described below is a single T cell receptor (beta chain) sequence and its context. Its cognate antigen is unknown. With a much larger clone just one base away, this may be a read error. Joint extraction of RNA and DNA used roughly 20-33 mg of bulk tissue that was unsorted. Surgical resection was the treatment these patients received for primary liver carcinoma. The sample is drawn from a study of tumor-infiltrating lymphocytes in primary liver carcinoma. Points from the study as a whole: Top-250-clone fractions were significantly higher in tumors than in blood (p = 0.039). About 7.5-24% of top clones, no more, were shared by all five regions.

Making TCR beta cDNA involved approximately 530 ng total RNA and a constant-region primer. Slightly modified ARM-PCR, run as three nested multiplex PCR rounds, produced the TCR beta libraries. The study ran its first two PCR rounds for 9 to 10 cycles each, using TRBV1-TRBV30 forward primers and a C-beta reverse primer. From the multiplex PCR reads, TCRdb called clonotypes with MiXCR, one entry per CDR3 protein. Among about 120,000 distinct CDR3 sequences listed, 50% to 70% were seen once. V lost 0 bases, J lost 2 bases, and 5 bases lay in between. Germline assignment: CDR1 MNHEY and CDR2 SVGEGT. The CDR3 is 13 residues long.

V is TRBV6-2 or TRBV6-3 and J is TRBJ2-7; D not resolved. The sample consisted of liver tumor tissue from sampling region 1. Subset reported: tumor region T1, superior pole. The receptor's source is a woman aged 55-69 years with primary liver carcinoma and hepatitis B virus infection. The CDR3 DNA reads as TGTGCCAGCAGTTACTCAGAGGCCTACGAGCAGTACTTC. Its translation is CASSYSEAYEQYF.